The T cell receptor beta chain described here comes from a study of cytomegalovirus exposure and HLA in healthy donors. There are 17 residues in the CDR3. Trimming took 4 bases from V and 1 from J; bases not matched to a gene: 9. The germline V gene encodes CDR1 MGHDK and CDR2 SYGVNS. It was with 60 Vbeta and 13 Jbeta primers that the PCR ran. TCRdb's table, derived via immunoSEQ multiplex PCR, lists solely in-frame clones and lacks some. The top ten hold approximately 7% of the sample, which has some 150,000 clones, about 82% seen once. The clonotype originates from a woman in her 30s in good health and CMV-seropositive. Sequencing was carried out using PBMCs. The rearrangement joins TRBV25-1 to TRBJ2-2; 7 bases are shared with TRBD1. CDR3 bases: TGTGCCAGCAGTGGAAACCTCGACAGGGAGAACACCGGGGAGCTGTTTTTT. Translation gives CASSGNLDRENTGELFF.